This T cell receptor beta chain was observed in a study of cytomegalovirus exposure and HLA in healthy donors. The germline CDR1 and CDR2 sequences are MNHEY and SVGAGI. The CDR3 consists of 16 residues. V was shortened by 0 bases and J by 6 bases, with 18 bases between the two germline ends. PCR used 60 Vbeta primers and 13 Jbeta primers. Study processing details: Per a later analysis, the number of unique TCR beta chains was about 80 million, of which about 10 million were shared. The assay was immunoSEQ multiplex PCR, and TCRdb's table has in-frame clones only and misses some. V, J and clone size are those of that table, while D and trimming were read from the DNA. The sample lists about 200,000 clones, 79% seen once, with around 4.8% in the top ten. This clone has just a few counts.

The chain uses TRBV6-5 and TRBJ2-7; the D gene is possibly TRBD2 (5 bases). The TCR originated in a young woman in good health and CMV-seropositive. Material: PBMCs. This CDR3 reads CASSYSTVRTLSEQYF. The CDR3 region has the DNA TGTGCCAGCAGTTACTCGACCGTCCGGACTCTAAGCGAGCAGTACTTC.